This TCR beta chain was sequenced during a study of metastatic and nonmetastatic thyroid tumors. Study details: It was across blood and tumor or nodule tissue from malignant and benign thyroid patients that repertoires were compared.

All patients reached thyroid surgery having received no treatment beforehand. Trimming removed 5 bases from V and 0 bases from J, with 3 bases in between. Germline loops: CDR1 MNHNS, CDR2 SASEGT. The CDR3 consists of 12 residues. At least ten counts were recorded for this clone. TCRdb re-analyzed the PCR reads through MiXCR. The data contain about 92,000 clones, approximately 15% of them seen just once; the ten biggest clones take up 3.6%. The sample consisted of blood. This sequence was found in a female donor with papillary thyroid cancer or a benign thyroid nodule (not recorded which). Some clones in this sample may be carry-over from other donors' samples. V usage is TRBV6-1 and J usage is TRBJ2-3; no definite D call. CDR3 DNA: TGTGCCAGCAGTCTAAGCACAGATACGCAGTATTTT. It specifies CASSLSTDTQYF.